These T cell receptor beta chains were read from a single sample in a study of OX40 agonist ivuxolimab in advanced cancers. Profiling relied on immunoSEQ multiplex PCR, and the TCRdb table lists in-frame clones only, not all of them. The sample has 91,000 or so clones, just over 85% seen once. The source was CD4+ or CD8+ T cells sorted from blood, collected in a trial of the OX40 agonist ivuxolimab. The receptors shown here come from an adult with an advanced solid tumor such as melanoma, head and neck, liver or kidney cancer. Each CDR3 is given with its conserved first and last residue. Each record gives: D gene, clone size, J gene, V gene, CDR3 DNA, CDR3 protein. A D gene is named only where the DNA matches it firmly. Some rows mark clone size as missing; the rest say once, few, many or name a class of expanded clone.

TRBD1 NA TRBJ2-7 TRBV7-9 TGTGCCAGCAGCACAGGGACAGGGTCATACGAGCAGTACTTC CASSTGTGSYEQYF
NA NA TRBJ1-2 TRBV4-2 TGTGCCAGCAGCCAAGATCTCAGCAGCCACTATGGCTACACCTTC CASSQDLSSHYGYTF
TRBD1 NA TRBJ1-2 TRBV5-1 TGCGCCAGCAGCCAGGGAGGCAGGGGGAACTATGGCTACACCTTC CASSQGGRGNYGYTF
NA once TRBJ1-3 TRBV7-7 TGTGCTAGCAGCCCCGGGACCCCCGGAAACACCATATATTTT CASSPGTPGNTIYF
TRBD1 NA TRBJ1-2 TRBV7-9 TGTGCCAGCAGCGCGCCGGGACAGGGGACCGATGGCTACACCTTC CASSAPGQGTDGYTF
TRBD2 once TRBJ2-1 TRBV5-1 TGCGCCAGCAGTAGCGGGAGTTTCGATGAGCAGTTCTTC CASSSGSFDEQFF
TRBD2 NA TRBJ2-7 TRBV4-1 TGCGCCAGCAGCCACCTCGTGGGCGGGAGTCGATACGAGCAGTACTTC CASSHLVGGSRYEQYF
NA NA TRBJ1-1 TRBV7-7 TGTGCTAGCAGCTTAGAAAGGGGAACTGAAGCTTTCTTT CASSLERGTEAFF
NA NA TRBJ1-4 TRBV6-5 TGTGCCAGCAGTTACGGGGGGCGAGCTAATGAAAAACTGTTTTTT CASSYGGRANEKLFF
NA NA TRBJ1-1 TRBV18 TGTGCCAGCTCACCATCGAGGGCAGGGAACACTGAAGCTTTCTTT CASSPSRAGNTEAFF
NA few TRBJ1-1 TRBV19 TGTGCCAGTAGCCCAGGAGGGGACCGTCACACTGAAGCTTTCTTT CASSPGGDRHTEAFF
TRBD1 NA TRBJ2-1 TRBV6-1 TGTGCCAGCACCAGGGGGCGGTCCTACAATGAGCAGTTCTTC CASTRGRSYNEQFF
TRBD2 NA TRBJ2-5 TRBV5-1 TGCGCCAGCAGCTTGGGACTAGCGGGAGGATTAAAGAACCAAGAGACCCAGTACTTC CASSLGLAGGLKNQETQYF
NA NA TRBJ2-6 TRBV15 TGTGCCACCAGCTCCCGGAGCTCTGGGGCCAACGTCCTGACTTTC CATSSRSSGANVLTF
NA NA TRBJ2-5 TRBV2 TGTGCCGGGCGCTTCCAAGAGACCCAGTACTTC CAGRFQETQYF
NA NA TRBJ1-2 TRBV28 TGTGCCAGCAGTTTAGCACCCGCGCGGCATGGCTACACCTTC CASSLAPARHGYTF
NA NA TRBJ2-3 TRBV28 TGTGCCAGCAGCCGACAGGTCACAGATACGCAGTATTTT CASSRQVTDTQYF
TRBD2 NA TRBJ2-1 TRBV9 TGTGCCAGCAGCGTATCCGCGGGAGTTGGGGATGAGCAGTTCTTC CASSVSAGVGDEQFF
NA NA TRBJ1-5 TRBV6-6 TGTGCCAGCAGAATACCGATCAGGAAGCGCAATCAGCCCCAGCATTTT CASRIPIRKRNQPQHF
NA once TRBJ2-2 TRBV12-2 TGTGCAAGTCGCTCAGAGGGACCACGAAAGGGGACCGGGGAGCTGTTTTTT CASRSEGPRKGTGELFF
NA NA TRBJ2-1 TRBV23-1 TGCGCCAGCAGTCACACGACTAGAATCAATGAGCAGTTCTTC CASSHTTRINEQFF
TRBD1 NA TRBJ1-5 TRBV30 TGTGCCTGGAGTCGCCAGGGGGCGGATCAGCCCCAGCATTTT CAWSRQGADQPQHF
TRBD2 NA TRBJ2-1 TRBV19 TGTGCCAGTAGTAGGGTAGCGGGAGCAGGCTACAATGAGCAGTTCTTC CASSRVAGAGYNEQFF
NA NA TRBJ2-2 TRBV18 TGTGCCAGCTCACCTATAAGAGCTGGGAACACCGGGGAGCTGTTTTTT CASSPIRAGNTGELFF
NA once TRBJ2-2 TRBV5-1 TGCGCCAGCGGTGGGATCGGTACGAACACCGGGGAGCTGTTTTTT CASGGIGTNTGELFF
NA NA TRBJ2-2 TRBV7-2 TGTGCCAGCAGCTTTTCCGCGGTAGTCACCGGGGAGCTGTTTTTT CASSFSAVVTGELFF
NA NA TRBJ1-1 TRBV10-3 TGTGCCATCGCGGGTATGAACACTGAAGCTTTCTTT CAIAGMNTEAFF
NA NA TRBJ2-1 TRBV6-1 TGTGCCAGCAGTGAATCCGGGGGAGCACGCAATGAGCAGTTCTTC CASSESGGARNEQFF
NA once TRBJ1-3 TRBV7-8 TGTGCCAGCAGCTTAGATGACAGAAGAAACACCATATATTTT CASSLDDRRNTIYF
NA NA TRBJ2-5 TRBV15 TGTGCCACCAGCAGAGATATCACAGAAGGGGGGGAGACCCAGTACTTC CATSRDITEGGETQYF
TRBD2 NA TRBJ2-5 TRBV6-4 TGTGCCAGCAGTGACAAGTCGGGGGGCCAAGAGACCCAGTACTTC CASSDKSGGQETQYF
NA once TRBJ1-1 TRBV19 TGTGCCAGCACACAGATTATGAACACTGAAGCTTTCTTT CASTQIMNTEAFF
TRBD2 NA TRBJ2-1 TRBV5-1 TGCGCCAGCAGCTTGGGTGATTTGGGAGGGCAATCTGGTGAGCAGTTCTTC CASSLGDLGGQSGEQFF
NA NA TRBJ1-3 TRBV6-6 TGTGCCAGCGGGGACGGGTCTGGAAACACCATATATTTT CASGDGSGNTIYF
TRBD2 NA TRBJ2-1 TRBV5-1 TGCGCCAGCAGCTTGGGGGGGACTAGCTTCTACAATGAGCAGTTCTTC CASSLGGTSFYNEQFF
NA NA TRBJ2-1 TRBV2 TGTGCCAGCAGCCTAAGCAATGAGCAGTTCTTC CASSLSNEQFF
TRBD1 NA TRBJ1-4 TRBV5-1 TGCGCCAGCAGCTTGGGGACAGGACCTAATGAAAAACTGTTTTTT CASSLGTGPNEKLFF
NA once TRBJ2-5 TRBV11-3 TGTGCCAGCAGCCCAAAGGGCTACAAAGAAGAGACCCAGTACTTC CASSPKGYKEETQYF
NA NA TRBJ2-7 TRBV7-8 TGTGCCAGCAGCTTAGGAGTGAGGATAGGGGAGCAGTACTTC CASSLGVRIGEQYF
NA NA TRBJ2-3 TRBV29-1 TGCAGCTCAGTTGGGTCCACAGATACGCAGTATTTT CSSVGSTDTQYF
TRBD1 once TRBJ1-1 TRBV5-1 TGCGCCAGCAGCTTGGGGGCGACAGGGGTGGTGTCTCGGGAAGCTTTCTTT CASSLGATGVVSREAFF
TRBD2 once TRBJ2-1 TRBV7-3 TGTGCCAGCAGCCCGGGACTAGCGACCTACAATGAGCAGTTCTTC CASSPGLATYNEQFF
NA NA TRBJ2-2 TRBV5-1 TGCGCCAGCAGCTGGGGCCTCCGAGAGGACACCGGGGAGCTGTTTTTT CASSWGLREDTGELFF